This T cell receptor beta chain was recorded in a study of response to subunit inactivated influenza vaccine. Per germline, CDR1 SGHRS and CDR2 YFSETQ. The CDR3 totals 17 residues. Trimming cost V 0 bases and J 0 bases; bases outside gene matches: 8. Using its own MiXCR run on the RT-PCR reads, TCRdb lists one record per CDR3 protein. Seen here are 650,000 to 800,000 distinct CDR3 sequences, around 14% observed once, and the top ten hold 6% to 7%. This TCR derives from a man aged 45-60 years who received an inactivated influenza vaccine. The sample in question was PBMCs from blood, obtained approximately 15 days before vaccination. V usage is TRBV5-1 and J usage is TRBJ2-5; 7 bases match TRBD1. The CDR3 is CASSLGDQTGYQETQYF. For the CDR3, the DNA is TGCGCCAGCAGCTTGGGGGACCAGACAGGGTACCAAGAGACCCAGTACTTC.